These 10 T cell receptor beta chains were all obtained from the same sample, sequenced in a study of blood T cell repertoires in COVID-19. Assay: immunoSEQ multiplex PCR; the TCRdb copy retains only in-frame clones and omits some. The data hold 45,000 to 55,000 clones, with 70% to 85% observed a single time. Sequencing was carried out using peripheral blood. The receptors come from a man aged 50-59 years with active COVID-19.

This chain links TRBV12-3 or TRBV12-4 with TRBJ1-2, with a tentative D call TRBD1 (6 bases). CDR3 size: 12 residues. V was pared by 4 bases and J by 6 bases, with 9 bases between. For the CDR3, the DNA is TGTGCCAGCAGTTCCGGGACAAATGGCTACACCTTC. This encodes CASSSGTNGYTF.

This chain connects TRBV5-1 to TRBJ2-2; 9 bases map to TRBD1. Trimming took 1 base from V and 4 from J; bases not matched to a gene: 2. The germline gives CDR1 SGHRS, CDR2 YFSETQ. The length of the CDR3 is 15 residues. The chain's CDR3 is CASSLTGGLTGELFF. The CDR3 nucleotides are TGCGCCAGCAGCTTGACAGGGGGCCTCACCGGGGAGCTGTTTTTT.

The rearrangement links TRBV7-2 to TRBJ2-3; D may be TRBD2 (5 bases). The CDR3 has 16 amino acids. The germline V and J ends were trimmed by 5 bases and 2 bases, with 17 bases remaining between them. In germline, CDR1 is SGHTA, CDR2 FQGNSA. This CDR3 is CASSQGLARDTDTQYF. In DNA, the CDR3 is TGTGCCAGCAGCCAAGGGCTAGCTCGAGACACAGATACGCAGTATTTT.

This clone was seen more than once but under ten times. This chain links TRBV6-2 or TRBV6-3 with TRBJ2-5; perhaps TRBD1 as D (6 bases). Trimming took 4 bases from V and 2 from J, leaving 14 bases between them. Per germline, CDR1 MNHEY and CDR2 SVGEGT. The CDR3 totals 15 residues. The CDR3 DNA is TGTGCCAGCAGTTTTCTCACAGGGTCTCAAGAGACCCAGTACTTC. Translating gives CASSFLTGSQETQYF.

The gene calls are TRBV7-9 and TRBJ2-3; D is possibly TRBD1 (6 bases). With 4 bases removed from V and 0 bases from J, the gap between germline ends came to 23 bases. CDR1 and CDR2 (germline): SEHNR, FQNEAQ (reference sequence). The length of the CDR3 is 19 residues. DNA for the CDR3: TGTGCCAGCAGCTACACCCGGGACACCGGATGGATTAGCACAGATACGCAGTATTTT. This encodes CASSYTRDTGWISTDTQYF.

The genes are TRBV7-5 and TRBJ2-5; the table's D gene call, TRBD1, was not cross checked with the DNA. TRBV7-5 is a pseudogene segment. The length of the CDR3 is 13 residues. CDR3 nucleotide sequence: TGTGTCAGAAGCTTAGAACAGAAGGAGACCCAGTACTTC. It yields the protein CVRSLEQKETQYF.

The genes are TRBV7-9 and TRBJ2-3; TRBD1 might be the D (6 bases). This CDR3 is built from 15 residues. V gave up 4 bases and J gave up 2 bases, with 13 bases separating them. From germline, CDR1 is SEHNR and CDR2 FQNEAQ (reference sequence). CDR3: CASSSGADPTDTQYF. The CDR3 nucleotides read TGTGCCAGCAGCTCAGGGGCGGACCCCACAGATACGCAGTATTTT.

CDR3 amino acids: CASSYSPVAGDETQYF. CDR3 DNA sequence: TGTGCCAGCAGTTACTCCCCAGTAGCGGGGGATGAGACCCAGTACTTC. The rearrangement uses TRBV6-5 and TRBJ2-5; TRBD2 matches 9 bases. The CDR3 covers 16 residues. Germline CDR1 and CDR2: MNHEY and SVGAGI. J was trimmed by 5 bases and V by 0 bases; bases with no gene match: 7.

This chain connects TRBV6-5 to TRBJ2-1, with unresolved D. The CDR3 contains 11 residues. V was trimmed by 8 bases and J by 3 bases, leaving 5 bases between them. Germline V gene data show CDR1 as MNHEY and CDR2 as SVGAGI. Here the CDR3 reads CASSNYNEQFF. The DNA for the CDR3 is TGTGCCAGCTCCAACTACAATGAGCAGTTCTTC.

This clone occurred a few times. J is TRBJ1-2 and V is TRBV6-5, with a possible D match to TRBD1 (5 bases). The CDR3 runs 13 residues. The germline CDR1 and CDR2 sequences are MNHEY and SVGAGI. The V and J ends lost 5 bases and 5 bases respectively, with 12 bases between them. CDR3 residues: CASSPHKGYGYTF. The CDR3 DNA reads as TGTGCCAGCAGTCCCCACAAGGGGTATGGCTACACCTTC.